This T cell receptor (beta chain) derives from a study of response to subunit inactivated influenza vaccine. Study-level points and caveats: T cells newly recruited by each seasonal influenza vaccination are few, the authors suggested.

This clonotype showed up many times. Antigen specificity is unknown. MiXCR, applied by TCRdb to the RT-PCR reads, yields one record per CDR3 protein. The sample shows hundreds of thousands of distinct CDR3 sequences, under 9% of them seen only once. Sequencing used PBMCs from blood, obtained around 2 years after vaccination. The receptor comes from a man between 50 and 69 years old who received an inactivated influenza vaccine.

CDR3 sequence (DNA): TGTGCCACCAGTGATTTCGGACAGGGGGCCGACAATGAGCAGTTCTTC. Translation gives CATSDFGQGADNEQFF. This sequence joins TRBV24-1 and TRBJ2-1, with TRBD1 matching over 11 bases. V was clipped by 1 base and J by 5 bases; unmatched bases: 3. The CDR3 covers 16 residues. From germline, CDR1 is KGHDR and CDR2 SFDVKD.